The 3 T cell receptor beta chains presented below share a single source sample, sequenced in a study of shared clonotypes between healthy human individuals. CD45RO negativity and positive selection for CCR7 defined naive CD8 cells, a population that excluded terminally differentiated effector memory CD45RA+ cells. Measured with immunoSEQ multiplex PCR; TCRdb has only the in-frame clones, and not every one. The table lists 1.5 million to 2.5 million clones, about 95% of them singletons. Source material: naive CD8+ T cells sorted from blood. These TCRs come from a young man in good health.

CDR3 protein: CAWTGGFSTDTQYF. DNA for the CDR3: TGTGCCTGGACGGGCGGATTTAGCACAGATACGCAGTATTTT. The chain combines TRBV30 with TRBJ2-3; D not certain. Per germline, CDR1 GTSNPN and CDR2 SVGIG (reference sequence). Trimming left V 4 bases short and J 0 bases short, with 11 bases between. The CDR3 is made up of 14 amino acids.

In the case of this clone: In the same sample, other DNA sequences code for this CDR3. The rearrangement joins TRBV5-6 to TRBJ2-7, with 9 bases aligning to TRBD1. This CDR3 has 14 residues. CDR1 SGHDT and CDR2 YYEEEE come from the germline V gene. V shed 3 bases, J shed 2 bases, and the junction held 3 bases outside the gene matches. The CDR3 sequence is CASSWGTGPYEQYF. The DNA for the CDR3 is TGTGCCAGCAGCTGGGGGACAGGGCCCTACGAGCAGTACTTC.

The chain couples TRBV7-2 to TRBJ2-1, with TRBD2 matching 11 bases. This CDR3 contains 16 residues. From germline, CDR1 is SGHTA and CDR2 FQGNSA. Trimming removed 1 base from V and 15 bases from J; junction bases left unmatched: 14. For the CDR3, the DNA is TGTGCCAGCAGCTTAGTTTCCGGCCAGACTAGCGGGGTCCCGTTCTTC. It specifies CASSLVSGQTSGVPFF.